Below are 29 T cell receptor beta chains sequenced from a single sample in a study of CD8+ T cells in alopecia areata (dated by TCRdb to 2016 to 2019). Per the publication, the time point label means: mouse skin at time of skin grafting. The method was the immunoSEQ multiplex PCR assay. RNA was extracted from all samples and reverse transcribed into cDNA, which served as template for TCR sequencing. Entries here come from immuneACCESS through TCRdb and include only in-frame sequences with V and J called. Some clones fail to appear in such tables; in the studies checked, an unresolved V gene covers under half of the shortfall, and the cause of the remainder is unknown. In this sample the table shows approximately 1,100 clones, and no singletons are among them. The ten largest account for 6% to 9% of the sample. The source was skin, collected at week 0. These receptors came from a C3H/HeJ mouse with alopecia areata. The strain carries MHC haplotype H2-k.

This clone was seen only a few times. Genes and germline are mouse. The read halts 4 residues ahead of the CDR3 end, with the missing end drawn from the germline J gene. The chain couples TRBV4 to TRBJ2-5; D is possibly TRBD1 (6 bases). Trimming took 5 bases from V and 0 from J, leaving 9 bases between them. CDR1 and CDR2 (germline): LGHDT, YNNKQL (reference sequence). The CDR3 length is 14 residues. The chain's CDR3 is CASSRDINQDTQYF. The DNA read from the CDR3 is TGTGCCAGCAGCCGGGACATTAACCAAGAC.

This clone appeared many times. The gene symbols are mouse symbols. The read falls 4 residues short of the CDR3 end, and the missing part is taken from the germline J gene. The chain employs TRBV5 and TRBJ2-4, with a tentative D call TRBD1 (5 bases). CDR1 is LGHNA, CDR2 YNLKQL, per germline (reference sequence). The CDR3 is 14 residues long. CDR3 in amino acids: CASSQDWQGNTLYF. Incomplete CDR3 DNA: TGTGCCAGCAGCCAAGATTGGCAGGGAAAC.

Note on this clone: A far bigger clonotype differs at one base, so this is likely a read error. Germline and genes: mouse. The read falls 4 residues short of the CDR3 end, and the missing part is taken from the germline J gene. V gene TRBV13-1 combines with J gene TRBJ2-7; unclear D gene. The germline V gene encodes CDR1 NSHNY and CDR2 SYGAGN. Trimming removed 2 bases from V and 3 bases from J, with 3 bases in between. The CDR3 runs 11 residues. The DNA read from the CDR3 is TGTGCCAGCAGTGACAGCTAT. It specifies CASSDSY. The complete CDR3 protein is CASSDSYEQYF.

This clone appeared many times. The genes and germline here are from mouse. The CDR3 end is not reached by the read, which stops 4 residues before it; the germline J gene fills it in. This chain connects TRBV13-2 to TRBJ2-3; D call uncertain. The CDR3 loop spans 13 amino acids. The V gene's germline CDR1 is NNHNN and CDR2 SYGAGS (reference sequence). The germline V and J ends were trimmed by 3 bases and 0 bases, with 5 bases remaining between them. Incomplete CDR3 DNA: TGTGCCAGCGGTGTGGGTAGTGCAGAA. Translation: CASGVGSAE. The full CDR3 is CASGVGSAETLYF.

This clone is judged medium-sized. Germline and genes here are mouse. With the read ending 4 residues before the CDR3 end, the germline J gene is used to fill in that end. V gene TRBV13-2 combines with J gene TRBJ1-2, with D maybe TRBD1 (6 bases). The germline V gene encodes CDR1 NNHNN and CDR2 SYGAGS (reference sequence). This CDR3 is 12 amino acids long. The sequenced part of the CDR3 DNA is TGTGCCAGCGGTGGGGGGGCCCCC. This gives the protein CASGGGAP. The full-length CDR3 reads as CASGGGAPDYTF.

This clone is classed as medium-sized (0.01 to 0.1%). Gene names and germline refer to mouse. The sequenced CDR3 bases are TGCACCTGCAGTGCAGACTGGACAGGGTGGACAAACACA. Protein: CTCSADWTGWTNT. From start to end, the CDR3 is CTCSADWTGWTNTEVFF. This rearrangement joins TRBV1 to TRBJ1-1; TRBD1 matches 8 bases. The sequenced fragment ends 4 residues before the CDR3 boundary, so the rest is inferred from the germline J gene. Trimming cost V 0 bases and J 0 bases; bases outside gene matches: 6. The CDR3 sequence is 17 residues long. Germline V gene data show CDR1 as NSQYPW and CDR2 as LRSPGD (reference sequence). The entire variable domain, with the rest obtained from reference TRBV1 and TRBJ1-1, is as follows: VTLLEQNPRWRLVPRGQAVNLRCILKNSQYPWMSWYQQDLQKQLQWLFTLRSPGDKEVKSLPGADYLATRVTDTELRLQVANMSQGRTLYCTCSADWTGWTNTEVFFGKGTRLTVV.

By share of the sample, this clone is medium-sized. Mouse germline and gene names are used. The sequenced CDR3 bases are TGTGCTAGCAGTTTATCCCCAGGGGGCAACTCC. Its translation is CASSLSPGGNS. The whole CDR3 protein is CASSLSPGGNSDYTF. This sequence joins TRBV29 and TRBJ1-2, with 8 nucleotides matching TRBD1. The sequenced fragment ends 4 residues before the CDR3 boundary, so the rest is inferred from the germline J gene. The V segment lost 0 bases and the J segment 2 bases; nucleotides outside the gene matches: 2. Germline V gene sequence: CDR1 MSHET, CDR2 SYDVDS. The CDR3 contains 15 residues. Complete variable domain (other parts from reference TRBV29 and TRBJ1-2): DMKVTQMPRYLIKRMGENVLLECGQDMSHETMYWYRQDPGLGLQLIYISYDVDSNSEGDIPKGYRVSRKKREHFSLILDSAKTNQTSVYFCASSLSPGGNSDYTFGSGTRLLVI.

Relative to its sample, this clone is medium-sized. Gene labels here are mouse ones. The read stops 4 residues short of the end of the CDR3; the missing end is completed from the germline J gene. J is TRBJ1-1 and V is TRBV13-1, with D perhaps matching TRBD1 (5 bases). The germline V gene encodes CDR1 NSHNY and CDR2 SYGAGN. The CDR3 runs to 14 residues. CDR3 in amino acids: CASSEGLGGREVFF. The sequenced CDR3 bases are TGTGCCAGCAGTGAGGGACTGGGGGGGAGA.

This clone was recorded at least ten times. Here the gene names and germline are mouse. The CDR3 end is not reached by the read, which stops 4 residues before it; the germline J gene fills it in. V is TRBV13-2 and J is TRBJ2-1; 11 bases align to TRBD2. This CDR3 has 15 amino acids. Germline V gene sequence: CDR1 NNHNN, CDR2 SYGAGS (reference sequence). V was clipped by 2 bases and J by 6 bases; unmatched bases: 4. CDR3 bases read: TGTGCCAGCGGTGAGCGGACTGGGGGGAGTGCT. It is translated as CASGERTGGSA. The full CDR3 is CASGERTGGSAEQFF.

By sample share, this clone is medium-sized (0.01 to 0.1%). The listed genes are named as in mouse. From the germline J gene comes the end of the CDR3, since the read stops 4 residues before it. The rearrangement uses TRBV29 and TRBJ2-7, with TRBD2 identical over 10 bases. Germline V gene sequence: CDR1 MSHET, CDR2 SYDVDS. CDR3 length equals 14 residues. The CDR3 DNA, read in part, is TGTGCTAGCACCCTGGACTGGGGGCCTTAT. Translated, it gives CASTLDWGPY. The entire CDR3 reads CASTLDWGPYEQYF.

This clone is termed medium-sized. Gene names denote mouse genes. Read data end 4 residues before the CDR3 end; the end is taken from the germline J gene. V and J are TRBV19 and TRBJ2-5; 7 nucleotides line up with TRBD2. The trim removed 4 bases at V and 1 base at J, leaving 6 bases unmatched. The CDR3 is 15 amino acids. The germline gives CDR1 FNHDT, CDR2 SITEND (reference sequence). Partial CDR3 DNA: TGTGCCAGCAGTTCCGACTGGGCCTACCAAGAC. It encodes CASSSDWAYQD. From start to end, the CDR3 is CASSSDWAYQDTQYF.

This clone ranks as medium-sized. The genes are named according to mouse. The read ends 4 residues before the CDR3 terminus; that terminus is restored from the germline J gene. The chain uses TRBV19 and TRBJ2-7; 12 nucleotides line up with TRBD1. Per germline, CDR1 FNHDT and CDR2 SITEND (reference sequence). The CDR3 totals 15 residues. CDR3 DNA, as far as it was read: TGTGCCAGCAGTACCGGGACAGGGGGCTGGCAT. Translation: CASSTGTGGWH. Given in full, the CDR3 is CASSTGTGGWHEQYF.

This clone was counted a few times. Mouse gene names and germline throughout. The DNA ends 4 residues before the CDR3 does, and the rest of the CDR3 is filled in from the germline J gene. The gene calls are TRBV13-1 and TRBJ2-2; 10 nucleotides agree with TRBD2. Germline V gene sequence: CDR1 NSHNY, CDR2 SYGAGN. The V and J ends lost 2 bases and 1 base, in that order; junction bases with no gene match: 5. There are 17 residues in the CDR3. The part of the CDR3 DNA that was read is TGTGCCAGCAGTGAGGTCCTGGGGGGGCGAAACACCGGG. It specifies CASSEVLGGRNTG. The complete CDR3 protein is CASSEVLGGRNTGQLYF.

This clone is medium-sized within its sample. Germline and genes: mouse. The read halts 4 residues ahead of the CDR3 end, with the missing end drawn from the germline J gene. The V gene is TRBV19, the J gene TRBJ2-3, with a tentative D call TRBD1 (6 bases). Germline assignment: CDR1 FNHDT and CDR2 SITEND (reference sequence). The CDR3 totals 16 residues. V was trimmed by 0 bases and J by 0 bases, leaving 11 bases between them. The CDR3 sequence: CASSIDGTPSAETLYF. The covered CDR3 bases are TGTGCCAGCAGTATAGACGGGACACCTAGTGCAGAA.

This clone is medium-sized (0.01 to 0.1%). Gene names refer to mouse genes. The read falls 4 residues short of the CDR3 end, and the missing part is taken from the germline J gene. The rearrangement joins TRBV19 to TRBJ1-1; no clear D. The V gene's germline CDR1 is FNHDT and CDR2 SITEND (reference sequence). The CDR3 contains 14 residues. Trimming left V 2 bases short and J 0 bases short, with 8 bases between. The CDR3 loop reads CASSINNANTEVFF. Incomplete CDR3 DNA: TGTGCCAGCAGTATTAACAATGCAAACACA.

Within the sample, this clone is medium-sized (0.01 to 0.1%). Here the gene names and germline are mouse. The read ends 4 residues before the CDR3 terminus; that terminus is restored from the germline J gene. The rearrangement links TRBV16 to TRBJ2-7, with 7 nucleotides matching TRBD2. In germline, CDR1 is SGHSA, CDR2 FRNQAP. There are 15 residues in the CDR3. The CDR3 bases that were read are TGTGCAAGCAGCTTAGATCCCATCTGGGGGTAT. Its translation is CASSLDPIWGY. The whole CDR3 sequence is CASSLDPIWGYEQYF.

This clone was counted ten times or more. Mouse names are used for the genes. With the read ending 4 residues before the CDR3 end, the germline J gene is used to fill in that end. The rearrangement uses TRBV13-1 and TRBJ2-4; 9 nucleotides align to TRBD2. The CDR3 length is 14 residues. Looked up from germline, CDR1 is NSHNY and CDR2 is SYGAGN. The trim removed 1 base at V and 3 bases at J, leaving 0 bases unmatched. CDR3 bases read: TGTGCCAGCAGTGATCTGGGGGGGCAAAAC. Protein product: CASSDLGGQN. The complete CDR3 reads CASSDLGGQNTLYF.

This clone is categorized as medium-sized. The gene names given are mouse names. Read coverage stops 4 residues before the CDR3 terminus; the germline J gene supplies the remainder. The chain couples TRBV19 to TRBJ2-5; no firm D call. This CDR3 contains 12 residues. The V end was cut by 5 bases, the J end by 3 bases, with 7 bases between. CDR1 is FNHDT and CDR2 is SITEND in the germline V gene (reference sequence). CDR3 bases read: TGTGCCAGCAGCCAGCCTCAAGAC. Protein: CASSQPQD. The whole CDR3 protein is CASSQPQDTQYF.

As regards this clone: Mouse gene names apply. The read is 4 residues too short to cover the CDR3 end, so that end is filled in from the germline J gene. V is TRBV2 and J is TRBJ1-1, with D possibly matching TRBD1 (6 bases). V was clipped by 0 bases and J by 3 bases, with 8 bases between them. This CDR3 spans 14 amino acids. In germline, CDR1 is LGHNA, CDR2 YSYQKL. The DNA read from the CDR3 is TGTGCCAGCAGCCAAGACAGGGGAGACACA. This translates into CASSQDRGDT. The full CDR3 protein is CASSQDRGDTEVFF. Using reference TRBV2 and TRBJ1-1 for the parts outside the CDR3, the full variable domain is DPKIIQKPKYLVAVTGSEKILICEQYLGHNAMYWYRQSAKKPLEFMFSYSYQKLMDNQTASSRFQPQSSKKNHLDLQITALKPDDSATYFCASSQDRGDTEVFFGKGTRLTVV.

This clone is labeled as large. Gene names denote mouse genes. The sequenced fragment ends 4 residues before the CDR3 boundary, so the rest is inferred from the germline J gene. The gene calls are TRBV1 and TRBJ2-7, with a possible D match to TRBD2 (5 bases). The CDR3 consists of 14 residues. Germline-derived CDR1 and CDR2 are NSQYPW and LRSPGD (reference sequence). V lost 1 base and J 2 bases, leaving 9 bases between the germline ends. The CDR3 reads CTCSAVGVTYEQYF. The sequenced part of the CDR3 DNA is TGCACCTGCAGTGCAGTTGGGGTTACCTAT.

This clone is labeled as medium-sized. The gene names given are mouse names. The read ends 4 residues shy of where the CDR3 ends; the end is completed using the germline J gene. The J gene is TRBJ2-5, the V gene TRBV13-2, with 7 bases fitting TRBD2. The CDR3 covers 18 residues. Trimming took 2 bases from V and 1 from J; bases not matched to a gene: 13. CDR1 and CDR2 (germline): NNHNN, SYGAGS (reference sequence). The sequenced part of the CDR3 DNA is TGTGCCAGCGGTGAGAGGCTGGGGGAGGAGGTGGACCAAGAC. The encoded protein is CASGERLGEEVDQD. The entire CDR3 protein is CASGERLGEEVDQDTQYF.

This clone counts as medium-sized. The germline and genes are mouse ones. The read gets to within 4 residues of the CDR3 end, and the germline J gene fills in the rest. The chain carries TRBV5 and TRBJ2-1, with TRBD1 as a possible D gene (6 bases). V gave up 3 bases and J gave up 4 bases, with 10 bases separating them. The CDR3 extends over 14 amino acids. Germline V lookup: CDR1 LGHNA, CDR2 YNLKQL (reference sequence). The CDR3 loop is CASSHPDRYAEQFF. The CDR3 DNA, read in part, is TGTGCCAGCAGCCACCCGGACAGATATGCT.

By share, this clone counts as medium-sized (0.01 to 0.1%). Mouse names are used for the genes. The read halts 4 residues ahead of the CDR3 end, with the missing end drawn from the germline J gene. The V gene is TRBV13-2, the J gene TRBJ2-5; TRBD2 matches at 7 bases. The CDR3 contains 13 residues. Germline lookup yields CDR1 NNHNN and CDR2 SYGAGS (reference sequence). The DNA read from the CDR3 is TGTGCCAGCGGTGATTGGGGGGAAGAC. It encodes CASGDWGED. The CDR3 in full is CASGDWGEDTQYF.

Relative to its sample, this clone is medium-sized. The germline and genes are mouse ones. With the read ending 3 residues before the CDR3 end, the germline J gene is used to fill in that end. The chain employs TRBV19 and TRBJ1-6; the match to TRBD1 covers 9 bases. TRBJ1-6 belongs to the ORF category, with a function that is uncertain. After removal of 5 bases from V and 6 bases from J, the junction contained 3 bases not matched to a gene. The CDR3 consists of 14 residues. Germline assignment: CDR1 FNHDT and CDR2 SITEND (reference sequence). The CDR3 sequence is CASSRDRANSPLYF. The covered CDR3 bases are TGTGCCAGCAGCCGGGACAGGGCTAATTCGCCC.

By sample share, this clone is medium-sized (0.01 to 0.1%). Genes and germline come from the mouse. The read is 4 residues too short to cover the CDR3 end, so that end is filled in from the germline J gene. The chain links TRBV12-1 to TRBJ1-2; a possible D gene is TRBD1 (6 bases). There are 14 residues in the CDR3. Trimming pared 2 bases from V and 0 bases from J, leaving 9 bases between. Per the germline V gene, CDR1 is SGHSN and CDR2 is HYEKVE. The CDR3 protein is CASSRDIANSDYTF. CDR3 bases read: TGTGCCAGCTCTCGGGACATCGCAAACTCC. Looking up the rest from reference TRBV12-1 and TRBJ1-2 gives the full variable domain: DSGVVQSPRHIIKEKGGRSVLTCIPISGHSNVVWYQQTLGKELKFLIQHYEKVERDKGFLPSRFSVQQFDDYHSEMNMSALELEDSAMYFCASSRDIANSDYTFGSGTRLLVI.

By its share, this clone is medium-sized (0.01 to 0.1%). The germline and genes are mouse ones. The read falls 4 residues short of the CDR3 end, and the missing part is taken from the germline J gene. The chain recombines TRBV13-2 with TRBJ2-1; 7 bases fit TRBD2. With 0 bases clipped from V and 0 bases from J, the junction kept 3 bases outside the gene matches. Germline values: CDR1 NNHNN, CDR2 SYGAGS (reference sequence). The length of the CDR3 is 16 residues. The sequenced CDR3 bases are TGTGCCAGCGGTGATGTCTGGGGGATTAACTATGCT. This translates into CASGDVWGINYA. The entire CDR3 is CASGDVWGINYAEQFF.

Within the sample, this clone is medium-sized (0.01 to 0.1%). All gene names here are mouse names. The observed sequence ends 4 residues before the CDR3 terminus, with the missing tail filled in from the germline J gene. J is TRBJ2-1 and V is TRBV31; TRBD2 aligns across 10 bases. After removal of 3 bases from V and 3 bases from J, the junction contained 2 bases not matched to a gene. The CDR3 is made up of 14 amino acids. Germline V gene data show CDR1 as GKSSPN and CDR2 as SITVG. Incomplete CDR3 DNA: TGTGCCTGGAGGGGGACTGGGGTCTATGCT. It translates to CAWRGTGVYA. The entire CDR3 sequence reads CAWRGTGVYAEQFF. The whole variable domain, remainder taken from reference TRBV31 and TRBJ2-1, is AQTIHQWPVAEIKAVGSPLSLGCTIKGKSSPNLYWYWQATGGTLQQLFYSITVGQVESVVQLNLSASRPKDDQFILSTEKLLLSHSGFYLCAWRGTGVYAEQFFGPGTRLTVL.

This clone turned up a few times. Germline and genes: mouse. The CDR3 is cut off 4 residues early in the read; its end comes from the germline J gene. This sequence joins TRBV31 and TRBJ1-1; D possibly corresponds to TRBD1 (5 bases). CDR1 and CDR2 (germline): GKSSPN, SITVG. The CDR3 has 12 amino acids. CDR3 protein: CAWTPGTAEVFF. Incomplete CDR3 DNA: TGTGCCTGGACCCCCGGGACTGCA. Variable domain in full (rest from reference TRBV31 and TRBJ1-1): AQTIHQWPVAEIKAVGSPLSLGCTIKGKSSPNLYWYWQATGGTLQQLFYSITVGQVESVVQLNLSASRPKDDQFILSTEKLLLSHSGFYLCAWTPGTAEVFFGKGTRLTVV.

Judged by abundance, this clone is medium-sized. Genes here carry mouse names. The CDR3 is cut off 4 residues early in the read; its end comes from the germline J gene. The rearrangement joins TRBV19 to TRBJ2-5; 7 bases line up with TRBD1. The CDR3 length is 14 residues. The V gene's germline CDR1 is FNHDT and CDR2 SITEND (reference sequence). V lost 2 bases to trimming and J lost 2 bases; unmatched junction nucleotides: 2. The CDR3 loop is CASSIRDSQDTQYF. CDR3 DNA (partial): TGTGCCAGCAGTATCCGGGACAGCCAAGAC.